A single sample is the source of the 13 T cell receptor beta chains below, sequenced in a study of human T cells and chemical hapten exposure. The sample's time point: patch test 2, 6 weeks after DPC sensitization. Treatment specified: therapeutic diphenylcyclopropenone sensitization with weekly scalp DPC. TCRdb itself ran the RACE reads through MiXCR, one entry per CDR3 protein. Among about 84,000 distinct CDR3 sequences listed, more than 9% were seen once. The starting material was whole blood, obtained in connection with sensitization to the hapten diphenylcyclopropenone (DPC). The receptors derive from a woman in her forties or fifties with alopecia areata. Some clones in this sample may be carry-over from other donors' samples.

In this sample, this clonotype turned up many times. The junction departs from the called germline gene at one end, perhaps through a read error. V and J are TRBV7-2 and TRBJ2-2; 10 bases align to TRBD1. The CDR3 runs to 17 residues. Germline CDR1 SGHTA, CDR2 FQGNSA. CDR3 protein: CASSLARQGAKTGELFF. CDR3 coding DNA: TGTGCCAGCAGCTTAGCCCGACAGGGGGCGAAGACCGGGGAGCTGTTTTTT.

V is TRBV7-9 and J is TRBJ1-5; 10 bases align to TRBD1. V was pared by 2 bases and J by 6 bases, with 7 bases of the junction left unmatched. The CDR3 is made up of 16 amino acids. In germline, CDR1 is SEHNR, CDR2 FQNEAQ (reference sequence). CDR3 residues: CASSLFGTGDSQPQHF. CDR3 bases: TGTGCCAGCAGCTTATTTGGGACAGGGGATTCTCAGCCCCAGCATTTT.

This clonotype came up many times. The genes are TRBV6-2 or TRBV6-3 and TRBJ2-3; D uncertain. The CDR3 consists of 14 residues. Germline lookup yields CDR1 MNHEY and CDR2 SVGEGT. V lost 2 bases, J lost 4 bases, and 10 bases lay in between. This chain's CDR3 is CASSYGGRADTQYF. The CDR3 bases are TGTGCCAGCAGTTACGGCGGCCGGGCAGATACGCAGTATTTT.

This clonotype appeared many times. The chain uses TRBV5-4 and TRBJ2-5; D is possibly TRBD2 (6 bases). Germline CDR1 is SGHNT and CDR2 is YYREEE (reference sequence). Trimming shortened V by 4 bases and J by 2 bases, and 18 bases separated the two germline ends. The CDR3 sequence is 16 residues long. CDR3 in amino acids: CASSLGGRTAQETQYF. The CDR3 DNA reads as TGTGCCAGCAGCCTTGGGGGGAGGACTGCTCAAGAGACCCAGTACTTC.

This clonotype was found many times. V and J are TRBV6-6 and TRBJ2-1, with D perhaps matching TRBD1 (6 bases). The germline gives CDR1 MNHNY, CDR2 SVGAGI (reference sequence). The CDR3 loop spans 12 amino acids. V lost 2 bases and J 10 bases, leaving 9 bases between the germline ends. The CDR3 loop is CASSYNREEQFF. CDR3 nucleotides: TGTGCCAGCAGTTACAACAGGGAGGAGCAGTTCTTC.

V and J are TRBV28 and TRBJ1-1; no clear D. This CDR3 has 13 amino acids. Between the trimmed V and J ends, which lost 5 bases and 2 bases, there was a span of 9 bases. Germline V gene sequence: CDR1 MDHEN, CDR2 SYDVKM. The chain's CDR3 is CASSLDGNTEAFF. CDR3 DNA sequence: TGTGCCAGCAGTCTAGACGGAAACACTGAAGCTTTCTTT. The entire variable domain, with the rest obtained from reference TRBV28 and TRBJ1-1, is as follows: DVKVTQSSRYLVKRTGEKVFLECVQDMDHENMFWYRQDPGLGLRLIYFSYDVKMKEKGDIPEGYSVSREKKERFSLILESASTNQTSMYLCASSLDGNTEAFFGQGTRLTVV.

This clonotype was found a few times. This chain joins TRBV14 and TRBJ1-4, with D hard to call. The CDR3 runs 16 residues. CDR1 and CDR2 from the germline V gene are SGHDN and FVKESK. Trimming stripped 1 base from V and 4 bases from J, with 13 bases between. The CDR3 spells CASSQVRKGYNEKLFF. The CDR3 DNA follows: TGTGCCAGCAGCCAAGTACGAAAAGGCTATAATGAAAAACTGTTTTTT.

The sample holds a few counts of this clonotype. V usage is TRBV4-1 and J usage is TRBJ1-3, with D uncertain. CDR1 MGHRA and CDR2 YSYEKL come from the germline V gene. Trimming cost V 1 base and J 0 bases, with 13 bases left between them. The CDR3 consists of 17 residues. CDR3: CASSQAGRKVSGNTIYF. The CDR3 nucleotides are TGCGCCAGCAGCCAAGCAGGCCGAAAGGTCTCTGGAAACACCATATATTTT.

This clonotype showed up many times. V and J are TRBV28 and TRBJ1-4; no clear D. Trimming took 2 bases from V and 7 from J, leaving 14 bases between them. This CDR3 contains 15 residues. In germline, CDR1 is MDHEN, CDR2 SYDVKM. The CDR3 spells CASSLPGLRGEKLFF. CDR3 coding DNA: TGTGCCAGCAGTTTACCCGGACTTCGGGGTGAAAAACTGTTTTTT.

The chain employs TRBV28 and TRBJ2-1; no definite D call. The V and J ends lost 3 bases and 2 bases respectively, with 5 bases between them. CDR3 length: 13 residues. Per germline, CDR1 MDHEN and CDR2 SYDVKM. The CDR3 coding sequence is TGTGCCAGCAGTTTGGTCGCCTACAATGAGCAGTTCTTC. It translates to CASSLVAYNEQFF.

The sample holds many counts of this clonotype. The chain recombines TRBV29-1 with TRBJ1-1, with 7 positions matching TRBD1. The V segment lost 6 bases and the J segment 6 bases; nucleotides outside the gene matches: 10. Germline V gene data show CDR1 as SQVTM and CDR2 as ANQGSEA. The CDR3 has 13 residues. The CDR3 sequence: CSVDDRVGAEAFF. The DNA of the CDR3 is TGCAGCGTAGACGACAGGGTGGGTGCTGAAGCTTTCTTT. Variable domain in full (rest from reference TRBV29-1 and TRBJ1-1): SAVISQKPSRDICQRGTSLTIQCQVDSQVTMMFWYRQQPGQSLTLIATANQGSEATYESGFVIDKFPISRPNLTFSTLTVSNMSPEDSSIYLCSVDDRVGAEAFFGQGTRLTVV.

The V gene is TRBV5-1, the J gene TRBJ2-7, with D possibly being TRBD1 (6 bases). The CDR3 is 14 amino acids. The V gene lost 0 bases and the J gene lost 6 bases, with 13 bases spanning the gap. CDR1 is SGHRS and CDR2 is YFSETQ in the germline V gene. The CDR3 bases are TGCGCCAGCAGCTTGGGACAGGCCATGGGCGAGCAGTACTTC. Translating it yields CASSLGQAMGEQYF.

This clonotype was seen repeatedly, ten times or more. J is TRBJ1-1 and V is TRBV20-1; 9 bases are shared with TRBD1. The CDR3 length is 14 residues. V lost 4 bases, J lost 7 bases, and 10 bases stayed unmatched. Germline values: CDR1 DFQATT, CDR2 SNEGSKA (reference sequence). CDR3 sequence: CSATPGQGLSEAFF. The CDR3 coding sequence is TGCAGTGCTACACCGGGACAGGGATTGAGTGAAGCTTTCTTT.